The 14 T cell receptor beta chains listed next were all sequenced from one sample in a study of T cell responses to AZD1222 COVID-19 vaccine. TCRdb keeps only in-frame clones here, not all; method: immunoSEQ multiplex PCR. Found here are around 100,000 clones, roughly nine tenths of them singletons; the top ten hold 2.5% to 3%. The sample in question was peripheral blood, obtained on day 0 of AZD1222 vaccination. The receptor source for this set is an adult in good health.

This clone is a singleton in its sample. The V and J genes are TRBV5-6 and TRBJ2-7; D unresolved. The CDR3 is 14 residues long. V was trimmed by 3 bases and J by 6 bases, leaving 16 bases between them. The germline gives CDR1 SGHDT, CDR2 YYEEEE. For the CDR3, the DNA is TGTGCCAGCAGCTCCCTTGGTCCTGGGGTCGAGCAGTACGTC. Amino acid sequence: CASSSLGPGVEQYV.

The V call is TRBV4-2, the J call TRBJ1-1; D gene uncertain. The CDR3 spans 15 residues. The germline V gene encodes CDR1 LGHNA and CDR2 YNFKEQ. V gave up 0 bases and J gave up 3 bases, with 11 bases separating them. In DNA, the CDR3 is TGTGCCAGCAGCCAAGAGGTTCAGCTAGACACTGAAGCTTTCTTT. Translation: CASSQEVQLDTEAFF.

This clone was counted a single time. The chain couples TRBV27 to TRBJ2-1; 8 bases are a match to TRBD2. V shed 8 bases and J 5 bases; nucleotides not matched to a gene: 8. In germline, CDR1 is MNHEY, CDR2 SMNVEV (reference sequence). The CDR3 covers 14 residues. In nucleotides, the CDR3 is TGTGCCAGCGGCGGACTAGCCCCAAACAATGAGCAGTTCTTC. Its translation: CASGGLAPNNEQFF.

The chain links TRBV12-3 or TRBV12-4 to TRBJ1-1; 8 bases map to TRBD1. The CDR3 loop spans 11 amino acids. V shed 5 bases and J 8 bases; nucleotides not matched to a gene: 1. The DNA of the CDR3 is TGTGCCAGCAGTCGACAGGGGGAAGCTTTCTTT. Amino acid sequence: CASSRQGEAFF.

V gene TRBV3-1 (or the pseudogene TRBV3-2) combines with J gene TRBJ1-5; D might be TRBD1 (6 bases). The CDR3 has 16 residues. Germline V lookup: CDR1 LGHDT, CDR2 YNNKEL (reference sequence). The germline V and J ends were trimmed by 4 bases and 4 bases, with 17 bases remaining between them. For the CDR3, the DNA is TGTGCCAGCAGCCTCCTCGTAGGGGGAAGAAATCAGCCCCAGCATTTT. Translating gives CASSLLVGGRNQPQHF.

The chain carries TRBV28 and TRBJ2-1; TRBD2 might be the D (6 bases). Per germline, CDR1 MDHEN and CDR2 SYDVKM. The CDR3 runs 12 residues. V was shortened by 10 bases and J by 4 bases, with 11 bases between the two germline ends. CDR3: CATWTTYNEQFF. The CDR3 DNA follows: TGTGCCACCTGGACTACTTACAATGAGCAGTTCTTC.

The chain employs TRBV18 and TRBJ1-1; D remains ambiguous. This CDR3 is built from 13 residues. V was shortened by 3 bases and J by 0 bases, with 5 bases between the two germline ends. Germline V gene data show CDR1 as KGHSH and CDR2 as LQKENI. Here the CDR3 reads CASSPGMNTEAFF. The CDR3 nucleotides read TGTGCCAGCTCACCCGGGATGAACACTGAAGCTTTCTTT.

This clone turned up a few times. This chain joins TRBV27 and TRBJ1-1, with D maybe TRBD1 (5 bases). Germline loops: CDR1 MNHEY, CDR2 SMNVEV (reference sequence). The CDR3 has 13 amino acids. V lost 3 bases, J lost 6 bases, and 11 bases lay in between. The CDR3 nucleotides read TGTGCCAGCAGTTTTGGCCCGGGGGCTGAAGCTTTCTTT. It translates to CASSFGPGAEAFF.

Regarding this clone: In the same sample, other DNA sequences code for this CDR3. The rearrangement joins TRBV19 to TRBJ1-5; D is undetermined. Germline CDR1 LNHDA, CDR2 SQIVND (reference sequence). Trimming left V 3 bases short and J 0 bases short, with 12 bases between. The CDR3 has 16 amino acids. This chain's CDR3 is CASSISVDYSNQPQHF. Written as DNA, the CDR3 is TGTGCCAGTAGTATCTCGGTAGATTATAGCAATCAGCCCCAGCATTTT.

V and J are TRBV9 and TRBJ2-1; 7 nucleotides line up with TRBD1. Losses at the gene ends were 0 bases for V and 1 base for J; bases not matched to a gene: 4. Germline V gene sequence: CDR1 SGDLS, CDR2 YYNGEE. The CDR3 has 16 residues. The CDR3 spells CASSVGGGASYNEQFF. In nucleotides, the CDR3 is TGTGCCAGCAGCGTAGGAGGGGGCGCTTCCTACAATGAGCAGTTCTTC.

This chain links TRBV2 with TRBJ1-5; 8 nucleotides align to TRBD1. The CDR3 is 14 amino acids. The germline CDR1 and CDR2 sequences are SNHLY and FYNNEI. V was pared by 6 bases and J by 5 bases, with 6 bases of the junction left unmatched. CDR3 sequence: CASRDREVDQPQHF. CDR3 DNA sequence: TGTGCCAGCAGGGACAGGGAGGTAGATCAGCCCCAGCATTTT.

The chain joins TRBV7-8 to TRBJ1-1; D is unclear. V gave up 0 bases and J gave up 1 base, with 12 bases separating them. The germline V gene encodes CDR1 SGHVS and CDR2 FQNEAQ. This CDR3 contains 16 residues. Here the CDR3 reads CASSLAREGGNTEAFF. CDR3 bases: TGTGCCAGCAGCTTAGCGAGGGAGGGTGGGAACACTGAAGCTTTCTTT.

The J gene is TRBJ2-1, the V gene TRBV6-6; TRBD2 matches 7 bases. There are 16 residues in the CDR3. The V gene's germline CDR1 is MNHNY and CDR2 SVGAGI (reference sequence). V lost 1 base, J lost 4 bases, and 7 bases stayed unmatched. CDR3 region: CASSYLLLAEYNEQFF. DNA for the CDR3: TGTGCCAGCAGTTACTTGCTGCTAGCGGAATACAATGAGCAGTTCTTC.

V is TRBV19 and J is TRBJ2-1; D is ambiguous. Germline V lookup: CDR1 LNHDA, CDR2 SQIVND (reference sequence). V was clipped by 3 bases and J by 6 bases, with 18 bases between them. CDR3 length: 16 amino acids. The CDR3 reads CASSIAAATMGNEQFF. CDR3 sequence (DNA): TGTGCCAGTAGTATCGCGGCGGCCACTATGGGCAATGAGCAGTTCTTC.